This TCR beta chain emerged from a study of T cell responses to AZD1222 COVID-19 vaccine. Assay used: immunoSEQ multiplex PCR; TCRdb lists only in-frame clones, some missing. This table has 130,000 to 150,000 clones, approximately 78% appearing once. The CDR3 consists of 14 residues. From germline, CDR1 is SGDLS and CDR2 YYNGEE. V lost 3 bases, J lost 9 bases, and 3 bases stayed unmatched. Sequenced here: peripheral blood, sampled on day 0 of MenACWY control vaccination. This TCR derives from an adult in good health. The rearrangement joins TRBV9 to TRBJ2-2; the match to TRBD1 covers 12 bases. As DNA, the CDR3 is TGTGCCAGCAGCGCCGGGACAGGGGGCAGGGAGCTGTTTTTT. Translating it yields CASSAGTGGRELFF.